Below are 30 T cell receptor beta chains sequenced from a single sample in a study of PD-1 blockade in classical Hodgkin lymphoma. Sequenced by immunoSEQ multiplex PCR; TCRdb stores in-frame clones only, minus some. The sample carries approximately 30,000 clones, approximately 91% recorded once. Specified time point: newly diagnosed, previously untreated cHL patient sample. Sequenced material: peripheral blood mononuclear cells (PBMCs). These receptors were obtained from a human donor with classical Hodgkin lymphoma.

Here the CDR3 DNA reads TGTGCCAGCCTACGGCAGGGGGCAGGGGAGACCCAGTACTTC. Its protein is CASLRQGAGETQYF. This chain connects TRBV5-6 to TRBJ2-5; 8 nucleotides align to TRBD1. The trim removed 7 bases at V and 5 bases at J, leaving 10 bases unmatched. The CDR3 runs 14 residues. Germline CDR1 reads SGHDT; CDR2 reads YYEEEE.

This chain uses TRBV28 with TRBJ2-7; TRBD1 matches at 9 bases. From germline, CDR1 is MDHEN and CDR2 SYDVKM. The CDR3 consists of 14 residues. V gave up 5 bases and J gave up 3 bases; unmatched junction bases: 5. The CDR3 sequence is CASSPGTGFYEQYF. CDR3 DNA sequence: TGTGCCAGCAGTCCCGGGACAGGGTTCTACGAGCAGTACTTC.

The gene calls are TRBV10-1 and TRBJ1-1; TRBD1 might be the D (5 bases). This CDR3 has 15 residues. The V gene's germline CDR1 is WNHNN and CDR2 SYGVQD (reference sequence). V lost 3 bases and J 5 bases, leaving 16 bases between the germline ends. This CDR3 reads CASSDTDLGGTEAFF. The CDR3, as DNA: TGCGCCAGCAGTGACACAGACCTGGGGGGAACTGAAGCTTTCTTT.

This chain joins TRBV7-2 and TRBJ1-5, with D maybe TRBD1 (6 bases). The germline gives CDR1 SGHTA, CDR2 FQGNSA. With 1 base removed from V and 0 bases from J, the gap between germline ends came to 13 bases. This CDR3 is 17 amino acids long. CDR3 amino acids: CASSLVGGTLSNQPQHF. For the CDR3, the DNA is TGTGCCAGCAGCTTAGTAGGCGGGACACTTAGCAATCAGCCCCAGCATTTT.

This clone was seen a few times. V usage is TRBV10-1 and J usage is TRBJ1-1; maybe TRBD1 (5 bases). The V gene lost 1 base and the J gene lost 6 bases, with 9 bases spanning the gap. The CDR3 extends over 13 amino acids. Germline CDR1 reads WNHNN; CDR2 reads SYGVQD (reference sequence). The CDR3 is CASSEYGGSEAFF. The DNA of the CDR3 is TGCGCCAGCAGTGAGTACGGGGGATCTGAAGCTTTCTTT.

This clone was observed once. The rearrangement joins TRBV7-9 to TRBJ1-4, with D possibly TRBD1 on 5 matching bases. The CDR3 extends over 12 amino acids. Per the germline V gene, CDR1 is SEHNR and CDR2 is FQNEAQ (reference sequence). V lost 8 bases and J lost 8, with 12 bases in between. Here the CDR3 DNA reads TGTGCCAGCGGCAGGGACCGAGAAAAACTGTTTTTT. It encodes CASGRDREKLFF. Filled out from reference TRBV7-9 and TRBJ1-4, the complete variable domain reads DTGVSQNPRHKITKRGQNVTFRCDPISEHNRLYWYRQTLGQGPEFLTYFQNEAQLEKSRLLSDRFSAERPKGSFSTLEIQRTEQGDSAMYLCASGRDREKLFFGSGTQLSVL.

This clone was found once. V gene TRBV5-5 combines with J gene TRBJ1-5, with D perhaps matching TRBD1 (6 bases). Per germline, CDR1 SGHKS and CDR2 YYEKEE (reference sequence). V was cut by 4 bases and J by 0 bases, with 23 bases left in between. The CDR3 consists of 19 residues. CDR3 protein: CASSRSLQGREYSNQPQHF. In DNA form, the CDR3 reads TGTGCCAGCAGCCGCAGTTTACAGGGACGGGAATATAGCAATCAGCCCCAGCATTTT.

This sequence joins TRBV27 and TRBJ1-3; D gene uncertain. Trimming shortened V by 7 bases and J by 1 base, and 8 bases separated the two germline ends. Germline values: CDR1 MNHEY, CDR2 SMNVEV (reference sequence). The CDR3 runs to 13 residues. The CDR3 nucleotides are TGTGCCAGCAAATCGGGGTCTGGAAACACCATATATTTT. Protein product: CASKSGSGNTIYF.

CDR3 loop: CASSLTANTGELFF. The CDR3 DNA reads TGTGCCAGCAGTTTGACAGCGAACACCGGGGAGCTGTTTTTT. The chain joins TRBV28 to TRBJ2-2, with D maybe TRBD1 (5 bases). Germline-derived CDR1 and CDR2 are MDHEN and SYDVKM. The V end was cut by 3 bases, the J end by 0 bases, with 5 bases between. There are 14 residues in the CDR3.

V gene TRBV18 combines with J gene TRBJ2-1; TRBD2 agrees at 8 bases. V gave up 5 bases and J gave up 6 bases; unmatched junction bases: 6. This CDR3 contains 14 residues. Germline CDR1 KGHSH, CDR2 LQKENI. This chain's CDR3 is CASSASGRVNEQFF. The CDR3 region has the DNA TGTGCCAGCTCAGCGAGCGGGAGAGTCAATGAGCAGTTCTTC.

This clone was picked up one time. V and J are TRBV7-2 and TRBJ1-1; weak D call: TRBD1 (5 bases). V gave up 3 bases and J gave up 4 bases, with 18 bases separating them. This CDR3 spans 16 amino acids. Germline values: CDR1 SGHTA, CDR2 FQGNSA. Written as DNA, the CDR3 is TGTGCCAGCAGCTTGGGGCTCTCCGGCGGGAGCACTGAAGCTTTCTTT. Its protein product is CASSLGLSGGSTEAFF.

The chain is built from TRBV11-2 and TRBJ1-1; no reliable D call. This CDR3 comprises 12 residues. Germline-derived CDR1 and CDR2 are SGHAT and FQNNGV. Trimming shortened V by 0 bases and J by 7 bases, and 6 bases separated the two germline ends. CDR3 bases: TGTGCCAGCAGCTTAGACATCTTTGAAGCTTTCTTT. Translation gives CASSLDIFEAFF.

The chain combines TRBV5-4 with TRBJ2-1, with D unresolved. CDR3 length: 11 residues. V was pared by 2 bases and J by 8 bases, with 5 bases between. Germline V lookup: CDR1 SGHNT, CDR2 YYREEE (reference sequence). The CDR3 DNA follows: TGTGCCAGCAGCTTCGTGGATGAGCAGTTCTTC. Its protein product is CASSFVDEQFF.

This chain joins TRBV5-6 and TRBJ2-1; D is uncertain. CDR1 SGHDT and CDR2 YYEEEE come from the germline V gene. V lost 1 base to trimming and J lost 9 bases, with 17 bases between them. This CDR3 has 15 residues. The CDR3 protein is CASSLSLGYRVEQFF. The CDR3 DNA reads as TGTGCCAGCAGCTTGAGTCTAGGGTATAGGGTTGAGCAGTTCTTC.

The chain is built from TRBV19 and TRBJ2-2; 14 nucleotides agree with TRBD2. V lost 7 bases to trimming and J lost 4 bases; unmatched junction nucleotides: 11. The CDR3 is made up of 18 amino acids. Germline V gene lookup returns CDR1 LNHDA and CDR2 SQIVND (reference sequence). The CDR3 reads CASTTGTSGSGGTGELFF. The CDR3 nucleotides read TGTGCCAGTACTACCGGGACTAGCGGGAGCGGGGGCACCGGGGAGCTGTTTTTT.

The rearrangement uses TRBV9 and TRBJ1-5, with D possibly TRBD1 on 6 matching bases. V gave up 0 bases and J gave up 0 bases, with 19 bases separating them. The germline V gene encodes CDR1 SGDLS and CDR2 YYNGEE. The CDR3 has 19 residues. The CDR3 reads CASSVVDNRGHFSNQPQHF. CDR3 sequence (DNA): TGTGCCAGCAGCGTAGTCGACAATCGGGGACACTTTAGCAATCAGCCCCAGCATTTT.

CDR3 DNA: TGTGCCAGCAGTGTAGCGGGAGGAGGGGCGGGAGATACGCAGTATTTT. It encodes CASSVAGGGAGDTQYF. The V call is TRBV25-1, the J call TRBJ2-3, with 10 bases aligning to TRBD2. V lost 4 bases to trimming and J lost 5 bases; unmatched junction nucleotides: 9. This CDR3 comprises 16 residues. CDR1 is MGHDK and CDR2 is SYGVNS in the germline V gene.

This chain joins TRBV28 and TRBJ1-2; D call uncertain. Between the trimmed V and J ends, which lost 5 bases and 4 bases, there was a span of 11 bases. The CDR3 covers 13 residues. The germline gives CDR1 MDHEN, CDR2 SYDVKM. The chain's CDR3 is CASSPASIYGYTF. In nucleotides, the CDR3 is TGTGCCAGCAGTCCCGCCAGTATCTATGGCTACACCTTC.

The rearrangement joins TRBV6-5 to TRBJ1-3; D call uncertain. Germline V gene sequence: CDR1 MNHEY, CDR2 SVGAGI. The CDR3 consists of 15 residues. Trimming removed 2 bases from V and 3 bases from J, with 11 bases in between. In DNA form, the CDR3 reads TGTGCCAGCAGTTACGGGGTCGGCAGTGGAAACACCATATATTTT. Translation: CASSYGVGSGNTIYF.

This chain joins TRBV5-1 and TRBJ2-5, with D possibly called TRBD1 or TRBD2 (5 bases each). The germline V gene has CDR1 SGHRS and CDR2 YFSETQ. Trimming left V 4 bases short and J 7 bases short, with 17 bases between. The CDR3 has 14 amino acids. CDR3 loop: CASSGSTAGGTQYF. Written as DNA, the CDR3 is TGCGCCAGCAGCGGGTCGACAGCCGGAGGGACCCAGTACTTC.

The rearrangement links TRBV9 to TRBJ2-7; tentatively, D is TRBD1 (6 bases). Germline lookup yields CDR1 SGDLS and CDR2 YYNGEE. Trimming cost V 3 bases and J 0 bases, with 13 bases left between them. The CDR3 has 15 residues. The CDR3 nucleotides are TGTGCCAGCAGCGAGGGGGTGGGTACCTCCTACGAGCAGTACTTC. Encoded protein: CASSEGVGTSYEQYF.

This clone is labeled medium-sized. The genes are TRBV28 and TRBJ2-7; D gene uncertain. The CDR3 contains 13 residues. Trimming cost V 10 bases and J 3 bases, with 16 bases left between them. The V gene's germline CDR1 is MDHEN and CDR2 SYDVKM. In DNA form, the CDR3 reads TGTGCCACCCGGTTTGAGTCCCACTACGAGCAGTACTTC. It encodes CATRFESHYEQYF.

V is TRBV5-6 and J is TRBJ1-1; the match to TRBD1 covers 7 bases. The CDR3 covers 15 residues. The V gene end was trimmed by 3 bases and the J gene end by 0 bases; junction bases not matched to a gene: 5. Germline loops: CDR1 SGHDT, CDR2 YYEEEE. The CDR3: CASSSLGGLNTEAFF. In DNA form, the CDR3 reads TGTGCCAGCAGCTCTTTAGGGGGCCTGAACACTGAAGCTTTCTTT.

J is TRBJ1-4 and V is TRBV5-1; TRBD1 might be the D (5 bases). Trimming took 4 bases from V and 4 from J, leaving 11 bases between them. Per the germline V gene, CDR1 is SGHRS and CDR2 is YFSETQ. The CDR3 contains 14 residues. Written as DNA, the CDR3 is TGCGCCAGCAGCATTCAGGGACTTAATGAAAAACTGTTTTTT. Translated: CASSIQGLNEKLFF.

V is TRBV9 and J is TRBJ2-3, with 8 bases matching TRBD1. In germline, CDR1 is SGDLS, CDR2 YYNGEE. Trimming removed 0 bases from V and 0 bases from J; junction bases left unmatched: 6. CDR3 size: 17 residues. As DNA, the CDR3 is TGTGCCAGCAGCGTAGGGGGCAGGGGGCGTAGCACAGATACGCAGTATTTT. It is translated as CASSVGGRGRSTDTQYF.

This chain connects TRBV28 to TRBJ2-1; 11 bases agree with TRBD2. The germline CDR1 and CDR2 sequences are MDHEN and SYDVKM. Unmatched junction bases numbered 5, after V lost 2 bases and J lost 5 bases. The length of the CDR3 is 16 residues. The CDR3 sequence is CASSLRSSGRNNEQFF. In nucleotides, the CDR3 is TGTGCCAGCAGTTTAAGGTCTAGCGGGAGGAACAATGAGCAGTTCTTC. Full variable domain (remainder filled in from reference TRBV28 and TRBJ2-1): DVKVTQSSRYLVKRTGEKVFLECVQDMDHENMFWYRQDPGLGLRLIYFSYDVKMKEKGDIPEGYSVSREKKERFSLILESASTNQTSMYLCASSLRSSGRNNEQFFGPGTRLTVL.

The V and J genes are TRBV7-2 and TRBJ2-2; no clear D. Germline-derived CDR1 and CDR2 are SGHTA and FQGNSA. The CDR3 spans 16 residues. Trimming stripped 0 bases from V and 2 bases from J, with 10 bases between. The CDR3 bases are TGTGCCAGCAGCTTAGCGGGGATGGATAACACCGGGGAGCTGTTTTTT. Amino acids: CASSLAGMDNTGELFF.

The chain joins TRBV7-9 to TRBJ2-7; 12 positions match TRBD1. The CDR3 is made up of 15 amino acids. Germline CDR1 is SEHNR and CDR2 is FQNEAQ (reference sequence). V shed 5 bases and J 6 bases; nucleotides not matched to a gene: 8. In nucleotides, the CDR3 is TGTGCCAGCAGCCCCCCCGGGACAGGGGGCGCCGAGCAGTACTTC. This sequence encodes CASSPPGTGGAEQYF.

The chain recombines TRBV5-8 with TRBJ2-5; D gene uncertain. The CDR3 contains 14 residues. Germline CDR1 and CDR2: SGHTS and YDEGEE. The V and J ends lost 2 bases and 1 base respectively, with 9 bases between them. The CDR3 here is CASSFSFVQETQYF. CDR3 nucleotide sequence: TGTGCCAGCAGCTTTTCATTCGTCCAAGAGACCCAGTACTTC.

The table lists this clone with a count of one. J is TRBJ2-1 and V is TRBV10-3; 7 bases agree with TRBD2. Trimming at V came to 0 bases and at J to 6 bases, leaving 8 bases not matched to a gene. The CDR3 runs to 16 residues. The germline CDR1 and CDR2 sequences are ENHRY and SYGVKD. The CDR3 bases are TGTGCCATCAGTGAGTCGACTCCGGGAGGCGTCAATGAGCAGTTCTTC. This sequence encodes CAISESTPGGVNEQFF.